The clone carrying this TCR beta chain appeared a single time. The treatment: around 19 received Ad26.COV2.S at low or high dose, single or two shots; 5 received placebo; per-sample allocation not given. Following the first vaccine or placebo injection, samples were taken on day 63. Donor was an adult aged 18-55 years in Boston. Its platform was an Ad26 vector, and its expressed antigen was Wuhan-strain SARS-CoV-2 spike. The sample originates from a study of Ad26.COV2.S vaccination and SARS-CoV-2 variants. For the study at large: The authors gave Ad26.COV2.S intramuscularly, either once or twice 56 days apart.

Germline V CDR1 and CDR2: SGHRS, YFSETQ. The CDR3 runs 16 residues. V shed 6 bases and J shed 2 bases, with 21 bases lying between them. Sequencing was performed with immunoSEQ multiplex PCR; in TCRdb, only in-frame clones are kept and a portion is missing. The table includes about 350,000 clones, about nine tenths detected once. This clonotype was obtained from a person aged 18-65 years who received the Ad26.COV2.S COVID-19 vaccine or a placebo. The V call is TRBV5-1, the J call TRBJ2-7; TRBD1 might be the D (8 bases). The starting material was peripheral blood, obtained in a trial of Ad26.COV2.S vaccine versus placebo. The CDR3 nucleotides read TGCGCCAGCAACCAAGGAGCGGGACAGGCGACCTACGAGCAGTACTTC. It encodes CASNQGAGQATYEQYF.